These 27 T cell receptor beta chains came from one sample sequenced in a study of T-cell reconstitution after alpha-beta-depleted transplantation in children. Unique molecular identifiers featured in how the TCRbeta library was prepared. TCRdb reprocessed the PCR reads with MiXCR, giving one entry per CDR3 protein. The sample yields approximately 1,000,000 distinct CDR3 sequences, around 30% seen once. The sample was PBMCs, mostly from graft donor cells, taken 360 days after TCRalphabeta/CD19-depleted stem cell transplant. All receptors come from a boy younger than two who had a stem cell transplant for SCID, so the T cells may come from the graft donor.

The table lists this clonotype with a few counts. The V gene is TRBV27, the J gene TRBJ2-5, with D perhaps assigned TRBD1 or TRBD2 (7 bases each). Per the germline V gene, CDR1 is MNHEY and CDR2 is SMNVEV (reference sequence). V lost 5 bases to trimming and J lost 4 bases, with 17 bases between them. The CDR3 is 15 residues long. CDR3 sequence (DNA): TGTGCCAGCAGTCCAGGGGCCAGGGGGGGAGAGACCCAGTACTTC. Protein: CASSPGARGGETQYF.

This clonotype has more than one count but fewer than ten. This chain uses TRBV7-2 with TRBJ2-7, with 9 bases identical to TRBD2. V shed 4 bases, J shed 6 bases, and the junction held 13 bases outside the gene matches. The CDR3 length is 16 residues. CDR1 is SGHTA and CDR2 is FQGNSA in the germline V gene. CDR3 region: CASSSERWRGGGEQYF. The DNA of the CDR3 is TGTGCCAGCAGCTCCGAGCGTTGGCGGGGGGGCGGCGAGCAGTACTTC. The full variable domain, with the rest looked up from reference TRBV7-2 and TRBJ2-7, is GAGVSQSPSNKVTEKGKDVELRCDPISGHTALYWYRQSLGQGLEFLIYFQGNSAPDKSGLPSDRFSAERTGGSVSTLTIQRTQQEDSAVYLCASSSERWRGGGEQYFGPGTRLTVT.

This clonotype was seen a few times. The CDR3: CASSSRTGLGADTQYF. CDR3 in DNA: TGTGCCAGCAGTTCCCGTACAGGGCTAGGTGCAGATACGCAGTATTTT. The chain combines TRBV6-5 with TRBJ2-3; D might be TRBD1 (6 bases). Trimming shortened V by 4 bases and J by 4 bases, and 18 bases separated the two germline ends. The CDR3 contains 16 residues. Per germline, CDR1 MNHEY and CDR2 SVGAGI.

The rearrangement uses TRBV7-9 and TRBJ2-7; 7 nucleotides line up with TRBD1. The length of the CDR3 is 15 residues. The V segment lost 5 bases and the J segment 1 base; nucleotides outside the gene matches: 8. Looked up from germline, CDR1 is SEHNR and CDR2 is FQNEAQ (reference sequence). CDR3 DNA sequence: TGTGCCAGCAGCCCGACAGGGAAACGATCCTACGAGCAGTACTTC. Protein: CASSPTGKRSYEQYF.

The rearrangement links TRBV2 to TRBJ2-3, with D hard to call. Germline CDR1 SNHLY, CDR2 FYNNEI. The CDR3 has 10 amino acids. Trimming shortened V by 10 bases and J by 12 bases, and 14 bases separated the two germline ends. The CDR3 region has the DNA TGTGCCATCCTGAAGGGCATCCAGTATTTT. This gives the protein CAILKGIQYF.

This clonotype occurred a few times. This chain links TRBV29-1 with TRBJ1-3, with no clear D. Germline CDR1 and CDR2: SQVTM and ANQGSEA. The V and J ends lost 2 bases and 3 bases respectively, with 8 bases between them. This CDR3 has 13 amino acids. Here the CDR3 DNA reads TGCAGCGTTGAAACGTGGTATGGAAACACCATATATTTT. It is translated as CSVETWYGNTIYF.

The chain employs TRBV15 and TRBJ2-6; tentative D call: TRBD1 (6 bases). The CDR3 is 18 residues long. Trimming stripped 5 bases from V and 1 base from J, with 18 bases between. Germline loops: CDR1 LNHNV, CDR2 YYDKDF (reference sequence). CDR3 nucleotides: TGTGCCACCAGCTCCCGCACAGGGATCCCGTCTGGGGCCAACGTCCTGACTTTC. It codes for CATSSRTGIPSGANVLTF. The complete variable domain, with remaining parts taken from reference TRBV15 and TRBJ2-6, reads DAMVIQNPRYQVTQFGKPVTLSCSQTLNHNVMYWYQQKSSQAPKLLFHYYDKDFNNEADTPDNFQSRRPNTSFCFLDIRSPGLGDTAMYLCATSSRTGIPSGANVLTFGAGSRLTVL.

The rearrangement links TRBV4-1 to TRBJ2-2; 10 bases line up with TRBD2. The CDR3 is made up of 17 amino acids. The ends lost 2 bases at V and 4 bases at J; junction bases unmatched: 7. Looked up from germline, CDR1 is MGHRA and CDR2 is YSYEKL. The CDR3 region is CASSQLLAGVPTGELFF. CDR3 DNA sequence: TGCGCCAGCAGCCAACTCCTAGCGGGGGTTCCCACCGGGGAGCTGTTTTTT.

V and J are TRBV4-3 and TRBJ2-7; D may correspond to TRBD1 or TRBD2 (7 bases each). The CDR3 runs to 17 residues. V was trimmed by 2 bases and J by 7 bases, leaving 24 bases between them. Looked up from germline, CDR1 is LGHNA and CDR2 is YSLEER. CDR3 region: CASSQLLGGTVQPEQYF. The CDR3 DNA sequence: TGCGCCAGCAGCCAACTACTGGGGGGGACAGTTCAGCCAGAGCAGTACTTC.

This clonotype has a handful of counts. V and J are TRBV18 and TRBJ1-5; no clear D gene. Germline V CDR1 and CDR2: KGHSH, LQKENI. V dropped 1 base and J dropped 1 base, with 8 bases sitting between them. This CDR3 is built from 15 residues. CDR3 sequence (DNA): TGTGCCAGCTCACCACTGAAAGAAAGCAATCAGCCCCAGCATTTT. This translates into CASSPLKESNQPQHF. The variable domain in full, completed from reference TRBV18 and TRBJ1-5, reads NAGVMQNPRHLVRRRGQEARLRCSPMKGHSHVYWYRQLPEEGLKFMVYLQKENIIDESGMPKERFSAEFPKEGPSILRIQQVVRGDSAAYFCASSPLKESNQPQHFGDGTRLSIL.

The CDR3: CSVEDQDYEQYF. CDR3 nucleotides: TGCAGCGTTGAAGATCAGGACTACGAGCAGTACTTC. This chain uses TRBV29-1 with TRBJ2-7; D remains ambiguous. The ends were cut back, 0 bases at V and 3 bases at J, with 6 bases in the middle. Germline V lookup: CDR1 SQVTM, CDR2 ANQGSEA. This CDR3 has 12 amino acids.

This clonotype turned up a few times. The V and J genes are TRBV13 and TRBJ1-6; 7 bases fit TRBD1. The CDR3 has 12 amino acids. V trimming: 7 bases; J trimming: 11 bases; junction bases outside the gene matches: 5. Germline lookup yields CDR1 PRHDT and CDR2 FYEKMQ (reference sequence). The DNA of the CDR3 is TGTGCCAGCACGAGGGGGCGGGCACCCCTCCACTTT. Encoded protein: CASTRGRAPLHF.

The chain has TRBV16 and TRBJ2-2, with 7 nucleotides matching TRBD1. V gave up 8 bases and J gave up 4 bases; unmatched junction bases: 7. The CDR3 covers 14 residues. Germline V gene sequence: CDR1 KGHSY, CDR2 FQNENV. Here the CDR3 reads CASLPGQFTGELFF. The CDR3 nucleotides read TGTGCCAGCCTTCCGGGACAGTTCACCGGGGAGCTGTTTTTT.

This chain joins TRBV5-1 and TRBJ1-3; D might be TRBD1 (6 bases). The CDR3 extends over 15 amino acids. CDR1 is SGHRS, CDR2 YFSETQ, per germline. Trimming removed 4 bases at V and 4 bases at J, with 15 bases between. CDR3 nucleotide sequence: TGCGCCAGCAGCCGTGACAGGACGGGAGGAAACACCATATATTTT. It yields the protein CASSRDRTGGNTIYF. Supplemented by reference TRBV5-1 and TRBJ1-3, the full variable domain reads KAGVTQTPRYLIKTRGQQVTLSCSPISGHRSVSWYQQTPGQGLQFLFEYFSETQRNKGNFPGRFSGRQFSNSRSEMNVSTLELGDSALYLCASSRDRTGGNTIYFGEGSWLTVV.

The chain has TRBV18 and TRBJ1-5, with D tentatively TRBD1 (6 bases). CDR1 and CDR2 (germline): KGHSH, LQKENI. The CDR3 has 15 residues. The V end was cut by 6 bases, the J end by 7 bases, with 19 bases between. CDR3 residues: CASSNQGQGSQPQHF. The CDR3 DNA reads TGTGCCAGCTCTAACCAGGGGCAGGGGAGCCAGCCCCAGCATTTT.

This clonotype was recorded a few times. The V gene is TRBV28, the J gene TRBJ1-1; D gene uncertain. Trimming removed 0 bases from V and 5 bases from J, with 10 bases in between. This CDR3 has 14 amino acids. The germline V gene encodes CDR1 MDHEN and CDR2 SYDVKM. The CDR3 here is CASSLWASRTEAFF. CDR3 DNA sequence: TGTGCCAGCAGTTTATGGGCCAGCAGGACTGAAGCTTTCTTT.

The rearrangement joins TRBV12-3 or TRBV12-4 to TRBJ1-5; TRBD1 is a possible D gene (6 bases). The germline V and J ends were trimmed by 7 bases and 9 bases, with 19 bases remaining between them. This CDR3 contains 14 residues. The CDR3 coding sequence is TGTGCCAGCACTTTTCGGGACACCGATTGGCCCCAGCATTTT. Translated, it gives CASTFRDTDWPQHF.

This clonotype was found a few times. The chain uses TRBV2 and TRBJ2-1, with a tentative D call TRBD2 (6 bases). This CDR3 comprises 17 residues. Germline-derived CDR1 and CDR2 are SNHLY and FYNNEI. Trimming stripped 6 bases from V and 4 bases from J, with 22 bases between. Here the CDR3 reads CASRGWLGRGDYNEQFF. The CDR3 DNA reads TGTGCCAGCAGGGGGTGGTTGGGGCGCGGGGATTACAATGAGCAGTTCTTC.

V and J are TRBV29-1 and TRBJ1-3; 7 bases map to TRBD1. Trimming took 8 bases from V and 0 from J; bases not matched to a gene: 19. Germline loops: CDR1 SQVTM, CDR2 ANQGSEA. This CDR3 has 18 amino acids. The CDR3 protein is CSTYLHKGQSSSGNTIYF. The CDR3 nucleotides read TGCAGCACCTATCTCCACAAGGGACAGTCGAGCTCTGGAAACACCATATATTTT.

The chain couples TRBV3-1 to TRBJ1-3; no clear D gene. Trimming removed 4 bases at V and 2 bases at J, with 12 bases between. Germline lookup yields CDR1 LGHDT and CDR2 YNNKEL (reference sequence). The CDR3 sequence is 15 residues long. This chain's CDR3 is CASSPSTGPGNTIYF. CDR3 in DNA: TGTGCCAGCAGCCCGTCCACTGGTCCTGGAAACACCATATATTTT.

CDR3 bases: TGTGCCAGCAGCGGGACGGTAGGTCGCCAAACCTCTGGGGCCAACGTCCTGACTTTC. Protein sequence: CASSGTVGRQTSGANVLTF. The gene calls are TRBV3-1 and TRBJ2-6, with D perhaps assigned TRBD1 or TRBD2 (5 bases each). CDR3 length: 19 residues. Germline V gene data show CDR1 as LGHDT and CDR2 as YNNKEL (reference sequence). With 5 bases removed from V and 0 bases from J, the gap between germline ends came to 20 bases.

The rearrangement uses TRBV12-3 or TRBV12-4 and TRBJ2-4; maybe TRBD2 (7 bases). V was trimmed by 8 bases and J by 6 bases, leaving 17 bases between them. CDR3 length: 14 residues. The CDR3 sequence is CASALRGAGNIQYF. CDR3 nucleotide sequence: TGTGCCAGCGCTCTCCGGGGGGCGGGAAACATTCAGTACTTC.

This clonotype was counted a few times. The J gene is TRBJ1-3, the V gene TRBV12-3 or TRBV12-4; D remains unclear. Trimming stripped 3 bases from V and 0 bases from J, with 12 bases between. This CDR3 has 16 amino acids. The CDR3 region has the DNA TGTGCCAGCAGTTTTGTACAGCCCGTCTCTGGAAACACCATATATTTT. Amino acid sequence: CASSFVQPVSGNTIYF.

Only a few counts were recorded for this clonotype. V and J are TRBV11-2 and TRBJ2-1; D unclear. This CDR3 has 14 residues. Germline lookup yields CDR1 SGHAT and CDR2 FQNNGV. Trimming removed 3 bases at V and 6 bases at J, with 12 bases between. In DNA, the CDR3 is TGTGCCAGCAGCTTCCAGCTCCTCCCCAATGAGCAGTTCTTC. Its translation: CASSFQLLPNEQFF.

This chain joins TRBV15 and TRBJ2-1; a weak D match, TRBD2 (5 bases). V lost 0 bases and J 2 bases, leaving 14 bases between the germline ends. CDR1 is LNHNV and CDR2 is YYDKDF in the germline V gene (reference sequence). The CDR3 runs 17 residues. In nucleotides, the CDR3 is TGTGCCACCAGCAGAGATCCCCATAGCGACCCCTACAATGAGCAGTTCTTC. Its protein is CATSRDPHSDPYNEQFF.

The chain is built from TRBV5-1 and TRBJ2-3, with no clear D. The length of the CDR3 is 16 residues. V lost 4 bases to trimming and J lost 0 bases, with 15 bases between them. CDR1 and CDR2 (germline): SGHRS, YFSETQ. The CDR3 sequence is CASSHIKSASTDTQYF. CDR3 DNA sequence: TGCGCCAGCAGCCACATAAAAAGTGCTAGCACAGATACGCAGTATTTT.

This clonotype was seen a handful of times. This chain uses TRBV5-1 with TRBJ1-4; 7 bases align to TRBD1. CDR1 is SGHRS and CDR2 is YFSETQ in the germline V gene. This CDR3 is 17 amino acids long. V trimming: 0 bases; J trimming: 5 bases; junction bases outside the gene matches: 10. CDR3 sequence (DNA): TGCGCCAGCAGCTTGGGGGAGAGGACAGGCGGAAATGAAAAACTGTTTTTT. Translated, it gives CASSLGERTGGNEKLFF.